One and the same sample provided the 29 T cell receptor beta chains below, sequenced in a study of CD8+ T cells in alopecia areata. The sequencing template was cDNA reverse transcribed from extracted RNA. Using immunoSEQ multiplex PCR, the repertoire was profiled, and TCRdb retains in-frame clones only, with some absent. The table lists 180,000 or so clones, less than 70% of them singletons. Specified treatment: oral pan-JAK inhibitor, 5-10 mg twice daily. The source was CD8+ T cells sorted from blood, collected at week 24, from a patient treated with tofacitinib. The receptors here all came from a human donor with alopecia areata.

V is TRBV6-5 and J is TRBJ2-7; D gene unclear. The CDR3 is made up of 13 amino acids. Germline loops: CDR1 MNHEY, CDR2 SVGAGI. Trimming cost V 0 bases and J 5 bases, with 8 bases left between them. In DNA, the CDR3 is TGTGCCAGCAGTTACTCTCTGGCCGACGAGCAGTACTTC. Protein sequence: CASSYSLADEQYF.

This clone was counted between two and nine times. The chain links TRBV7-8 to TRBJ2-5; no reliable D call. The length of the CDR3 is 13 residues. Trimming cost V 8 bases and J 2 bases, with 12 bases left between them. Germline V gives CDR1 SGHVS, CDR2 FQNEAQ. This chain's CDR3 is CASGVSRQETQYF. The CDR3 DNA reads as TGTGCCAGCGGCGTGTCGAGACAAGAGACCCAGTACTTC.

Here the CDR3 DNA reads TGTGCCAGCAGCTTAGACGAAATGACAGGGAGATATCAGCCCCAGCATTTT. Amino acid sequence: CASSLDEMTGRYQPQHF. The J gene is TRBJ1-5, the V gene TRBV7-8, with 7 nucleotides matching TRBD1. Trimming at V came to 1 base and at J to 5 bases, leaving 11 bases not matched to a gene. Germline CDR1 SGHVS, CDR2 FQNEAQ. This CDR3 has 17 residues.

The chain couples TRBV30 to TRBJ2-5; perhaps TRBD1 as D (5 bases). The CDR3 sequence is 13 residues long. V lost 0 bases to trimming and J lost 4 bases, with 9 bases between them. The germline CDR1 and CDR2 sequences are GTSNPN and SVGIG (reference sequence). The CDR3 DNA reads TGTGCCTGGAGTGTTGTTAGGGGAGAGACCCAGTACTTC. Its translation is CAWSVVRGETQYF. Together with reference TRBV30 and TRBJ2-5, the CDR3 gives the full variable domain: SQTIHQWPATLVQPVGSPLSLECTVEGTSNPNLYWYRQAAGRGLQLLFYSVGIGQISSEVPQNLSASRPQDRQFILSSKKLLLSDSGFYLCAWSVVRGETQYFGPGTRLLVL.

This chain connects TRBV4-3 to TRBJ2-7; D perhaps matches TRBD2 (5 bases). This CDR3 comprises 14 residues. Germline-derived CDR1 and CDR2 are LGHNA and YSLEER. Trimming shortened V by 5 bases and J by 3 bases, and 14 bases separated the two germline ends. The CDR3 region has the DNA TGCGCCAGCAGCATAGCGACGGGGAACTACGAGCAGTACTTC. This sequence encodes CASSIATGNYEQYF.

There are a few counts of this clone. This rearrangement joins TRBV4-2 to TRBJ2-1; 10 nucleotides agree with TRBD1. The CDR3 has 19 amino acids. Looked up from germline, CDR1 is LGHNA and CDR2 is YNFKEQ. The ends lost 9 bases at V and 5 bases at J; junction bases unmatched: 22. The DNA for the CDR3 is TGTGCCAGAAGCTCACGGTGGGACAGGGGACAAAGCGGGCACAATGAGCAGTTCTTC. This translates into CARSSRWDRGQSGHNEQFF.

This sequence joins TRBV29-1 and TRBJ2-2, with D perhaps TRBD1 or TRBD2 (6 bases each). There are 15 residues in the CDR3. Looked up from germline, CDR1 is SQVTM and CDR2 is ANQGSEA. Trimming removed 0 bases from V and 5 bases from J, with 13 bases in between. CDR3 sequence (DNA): TGCAGCGTTGAAGAGGGGGGCAGGGAAACCGGGGAGCTGTTTTTT. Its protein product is CSVEEGGRETGELFF.

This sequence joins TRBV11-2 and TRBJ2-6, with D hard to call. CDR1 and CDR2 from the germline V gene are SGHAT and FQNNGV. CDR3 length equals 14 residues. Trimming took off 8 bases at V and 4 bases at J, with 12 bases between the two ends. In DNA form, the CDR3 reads TGTGCCAGCCTCAACGGGTCCGGGGCCAACGTCCTGACTTTC. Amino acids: CASLNGSGANVLTF.

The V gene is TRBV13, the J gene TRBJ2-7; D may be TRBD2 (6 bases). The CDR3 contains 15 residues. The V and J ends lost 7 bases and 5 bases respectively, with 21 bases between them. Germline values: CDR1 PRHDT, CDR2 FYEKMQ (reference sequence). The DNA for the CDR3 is TGTGCCAGCAACCCGGGCGGGGCCAGGGCTAACGAGCAGTACTTC. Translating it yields CASNPGGARANEQYF.

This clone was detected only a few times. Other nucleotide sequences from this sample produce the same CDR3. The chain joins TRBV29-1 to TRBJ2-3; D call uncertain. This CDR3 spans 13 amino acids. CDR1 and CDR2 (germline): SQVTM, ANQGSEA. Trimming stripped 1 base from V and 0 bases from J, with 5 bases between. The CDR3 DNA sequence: TGCAGCGTTGAAGGGGGAAGCACAGATACGCAGTATTTT. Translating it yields CSVEGGSTDTQYF.

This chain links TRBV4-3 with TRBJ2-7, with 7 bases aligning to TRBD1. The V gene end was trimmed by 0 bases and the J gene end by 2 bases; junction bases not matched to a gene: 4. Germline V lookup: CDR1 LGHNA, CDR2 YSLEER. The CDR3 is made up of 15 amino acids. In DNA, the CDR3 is TGCGCCAGCAGCCAAGAAAACAGGGGAACCTACGAGCAGTACTTC. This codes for CASSQENRGTYEQYF.

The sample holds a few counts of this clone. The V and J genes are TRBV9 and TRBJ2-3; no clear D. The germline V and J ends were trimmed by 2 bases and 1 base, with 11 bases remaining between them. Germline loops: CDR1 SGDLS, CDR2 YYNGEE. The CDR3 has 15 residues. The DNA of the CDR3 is TGTGCCAGCAGCGTTGCAGCCTCGGGCACAGATACGCAGTATTTT. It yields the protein CASSVAASGTDTQYF.

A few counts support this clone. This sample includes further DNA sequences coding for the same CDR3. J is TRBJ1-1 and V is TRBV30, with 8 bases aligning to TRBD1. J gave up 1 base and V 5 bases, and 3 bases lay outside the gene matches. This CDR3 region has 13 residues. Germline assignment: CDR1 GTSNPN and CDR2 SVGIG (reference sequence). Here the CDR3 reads CAWDTGGNTEAFF. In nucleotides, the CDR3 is TGTGCCTGGGACACAGGGGGGAACACTGAAGCTTTCTTT. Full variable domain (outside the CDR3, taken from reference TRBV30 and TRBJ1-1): SQTIHQWPATLVQPVGSPLSLECTVEGTSNPNLYWYRQAAGRGLQLLFYSVGIGQISSEVPQNLSASRPQDRQFILSSKKLLLSDSGFYLCAWDTGGNTEAFFGQGTRLTVV.

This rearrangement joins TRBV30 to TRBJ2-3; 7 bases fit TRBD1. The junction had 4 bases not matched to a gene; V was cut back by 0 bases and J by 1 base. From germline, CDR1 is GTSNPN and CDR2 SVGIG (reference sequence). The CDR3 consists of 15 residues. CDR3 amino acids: CAWSVLQGGTDTQYF. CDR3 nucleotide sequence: TGTGCCTGGAGTGTATTGCAGGGGGGCACAGATACGCAGTATTTT.

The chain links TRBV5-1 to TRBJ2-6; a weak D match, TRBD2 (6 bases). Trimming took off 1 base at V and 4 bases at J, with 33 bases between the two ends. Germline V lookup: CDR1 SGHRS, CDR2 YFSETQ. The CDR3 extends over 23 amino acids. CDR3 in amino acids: CASSLKSGENRDPKGPGANVLTF. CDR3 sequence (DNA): TGCGCCAGCAGCTTGAAGTCGGGGGAAAACCGGGACCCAAAGGGGCCCGGGGCCAACGTCCTGACTTTC. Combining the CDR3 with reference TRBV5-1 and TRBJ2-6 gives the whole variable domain KAGVTQTPRYLIKTRGQQVTLSCSPISGHRSVSWYQQTPGQGLQFLFEYFSETQRNKGNFPGRFSGRQFSNSRSEMNVSTLELGDSALYLCASSLKSGENRDPKGPGANVLTFGAGSRLTVL.

In DNA form, the CDR3 reads TGTGCCAGCAGTTACCACACCGACTCTGCCTACGAGCAGTACTTC. It encodes CASSYHTDSAYEQYF. V and J are TRBV6-6 and TRBJ2-7; D call uncertain. Deletions cut 2 bases from V and 2 bases from J, with 13 bases between. CDR3 length: 15 amino acids. Germline V gene sequence: CDR1 MNHNY, CDR2 SVGAGI (reference sequence).

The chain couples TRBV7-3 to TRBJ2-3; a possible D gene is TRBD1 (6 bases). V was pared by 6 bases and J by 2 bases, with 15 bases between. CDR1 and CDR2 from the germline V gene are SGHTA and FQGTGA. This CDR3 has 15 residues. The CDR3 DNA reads TGTGCCAGCAGTGCTGGTGGGGGCCACACAGATACGCAGTATTTT. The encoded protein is CASSAGGGHTDTQYF.

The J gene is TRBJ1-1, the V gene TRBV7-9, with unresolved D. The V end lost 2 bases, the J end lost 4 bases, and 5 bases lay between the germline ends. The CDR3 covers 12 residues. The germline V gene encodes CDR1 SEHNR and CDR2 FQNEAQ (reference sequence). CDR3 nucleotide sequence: TGTGCCAGCAGCTTACAAAGCACTGAAGCTTTCTTT. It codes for CASSLQSTEAFF.

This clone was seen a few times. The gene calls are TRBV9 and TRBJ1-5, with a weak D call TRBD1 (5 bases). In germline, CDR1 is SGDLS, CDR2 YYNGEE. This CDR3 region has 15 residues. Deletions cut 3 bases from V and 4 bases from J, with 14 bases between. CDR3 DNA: TGTGCCAGCAGCGCCGGGGGGAATAGTAATCAGCCCCAGCATTTT. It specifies CASSAGGNSNQPQHF.

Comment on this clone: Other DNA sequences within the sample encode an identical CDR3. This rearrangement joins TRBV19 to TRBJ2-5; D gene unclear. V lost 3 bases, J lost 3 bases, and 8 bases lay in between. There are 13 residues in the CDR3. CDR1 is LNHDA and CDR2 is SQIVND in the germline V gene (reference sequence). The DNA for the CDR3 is TGTGCCAGTAGTATCGATGGGGAAGAGACCCAGTACTTC. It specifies CASSIDGEETQYF.

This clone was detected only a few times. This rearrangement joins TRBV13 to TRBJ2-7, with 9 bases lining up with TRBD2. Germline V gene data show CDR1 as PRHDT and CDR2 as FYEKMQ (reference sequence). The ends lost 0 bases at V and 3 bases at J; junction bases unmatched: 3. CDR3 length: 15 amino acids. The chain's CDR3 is CASSLGGSGGYEQYF. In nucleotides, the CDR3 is TGTGCCAGCAGCTTAGGGGGTAGCGGGGGCTACGAGCAGTACTTC.

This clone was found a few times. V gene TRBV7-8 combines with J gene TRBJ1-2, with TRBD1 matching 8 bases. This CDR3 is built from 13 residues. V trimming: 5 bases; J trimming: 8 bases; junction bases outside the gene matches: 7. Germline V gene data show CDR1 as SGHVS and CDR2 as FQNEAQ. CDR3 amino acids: CASSQRQGWGYTF. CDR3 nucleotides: TGTGCCAGCAGCCAACGACAGGGGTGGGGCTACACCTTC. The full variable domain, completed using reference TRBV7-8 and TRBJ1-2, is GAGVSQSPRYKVAKRGQDVALRCDPISGHVSLFWYQQALGQGPEFLTYFQNEAQLDKSGLPSDRFFAERPEGSVSTLKIQRTQQEDSAVYLCASSQRQGWGYTFGSGTRLTVV.

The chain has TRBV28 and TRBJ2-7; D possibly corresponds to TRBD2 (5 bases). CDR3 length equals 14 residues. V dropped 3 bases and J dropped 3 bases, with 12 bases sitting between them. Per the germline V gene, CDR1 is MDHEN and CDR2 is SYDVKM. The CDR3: CASSFGVGGYEQYF. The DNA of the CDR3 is TGTGCCAGCAGTTTCGGCGTTGGAGGCTACGAGCAGTACTTC.

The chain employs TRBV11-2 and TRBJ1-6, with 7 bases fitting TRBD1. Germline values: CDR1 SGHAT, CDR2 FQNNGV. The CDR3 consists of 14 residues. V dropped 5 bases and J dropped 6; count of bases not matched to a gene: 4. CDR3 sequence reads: CASSGRQGNSPLHF. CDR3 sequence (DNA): TGTGCCAGCAGCGGCAGACAGGGTAATTCACCCCTCCACTTT.

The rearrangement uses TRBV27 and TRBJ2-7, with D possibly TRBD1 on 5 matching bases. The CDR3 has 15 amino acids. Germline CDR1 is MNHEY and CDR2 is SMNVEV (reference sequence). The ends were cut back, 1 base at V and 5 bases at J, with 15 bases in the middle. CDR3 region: CASSLWAVGQHEQYF. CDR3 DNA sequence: TGTGCCAGCAGTTTATGGGCAGTGGGGCAACACGAGCAGTACTTC.

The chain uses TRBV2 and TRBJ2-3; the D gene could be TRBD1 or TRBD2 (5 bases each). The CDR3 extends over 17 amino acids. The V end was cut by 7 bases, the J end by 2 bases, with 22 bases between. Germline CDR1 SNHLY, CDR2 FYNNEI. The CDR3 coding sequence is TGTGCCAGCATCCGATCTACGGGACCAGAATACACAGATACGCAGTATTTT. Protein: CASIRSTGPEYTDTQYF.

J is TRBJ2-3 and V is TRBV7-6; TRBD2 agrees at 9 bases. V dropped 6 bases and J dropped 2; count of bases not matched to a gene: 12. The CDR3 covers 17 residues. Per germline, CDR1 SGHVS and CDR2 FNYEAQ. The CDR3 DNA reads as TGTGCCAGCAGACCCCAGGTGGCGGGGGGGGTCACAGATACGCAGTATTTT. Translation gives CASRPQVAGGVTDTQYF.

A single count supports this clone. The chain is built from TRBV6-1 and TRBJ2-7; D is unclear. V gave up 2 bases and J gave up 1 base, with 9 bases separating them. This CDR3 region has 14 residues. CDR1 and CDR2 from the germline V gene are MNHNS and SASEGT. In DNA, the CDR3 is TGTGCCAGCAGTGAAAATGCAGGTTCCTACGAGCAGTACTTC. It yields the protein CASSENAGSYEQYF.

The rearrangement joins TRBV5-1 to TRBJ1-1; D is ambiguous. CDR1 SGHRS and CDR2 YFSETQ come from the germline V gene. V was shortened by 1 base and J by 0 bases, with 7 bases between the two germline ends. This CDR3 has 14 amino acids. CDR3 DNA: TGCGCCAGCAGCTTGTATAGGCTGAACACTGAAGCTTTCTTT. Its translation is CASSLYRLNTEAFF.